This record looks at one T cell receptor beta chain sequence and its context. These data belong to a study of control samples from healthy donors and cancer patients. The table came from immunoSEQ multiplex PCR; TCRdb's copy has only in-frame clones and leaves some out. The data hold approximately 150,000 clones, with less than 95% observed a single time. The CDR3 consists of 15 residues. The ends lost 7 bases at V and 4 bases at J; junction bases unmatched: 6. CDR1 and CDR2 from the germline V gene are SNHLY and FYNNEI. The receptor was derived from a man aged 18 to 29 in good health. This sequence joins TRBV2 and TRBJ2-6; 8 bases match TRBD1. Material for sequencing was blood. The CDR3 nucleotides are TGTGCCAGCATTGCGGACAGGGCCGGGGCCAACGTCCTGACTTTC. It codes for CASIADRAGANVLTF.